This T cell receptor (beta chain) was identified in a study of blood T cell repertoires in COVID-19. Across the whole study: Sources were T cells, B-cell-depleted T cells, or PBMCs; the material itself was cDNA or gDNA.

Looked up from germline, CDR1 is SGDLS and CDR2 is YYNGEE. The CDR3 has 15 residues. Trimming cost V 4 bases and J 0 bases, with 13 bases left between them. The data were produced by immunoSEQ multiplex PCR, yet TCRdb's version contains in-frame clones alone and is incomplete. The table lists under 200,000 clones, 85% to 95% of them singletons. Sequencing used peripheral blood. The chain couples TRBV9 to TRBJ1-1; perhaps TRBD1 as D (5 bases). The receptor's source is a man in his fifties or sixties with acute or convalescent COVID-19. CDR3 sequence reads: CASSLSQVMNTEAFF. CDR3 nucleotide sequence: TGTGCCAGCAGCTTATCACAGGTAATGAACACTGAAGCTTTCTTT.